Presented here are 3 T cell receptor beta chains from one specimen sequenced in a study of CD8 T cells in Susac syndrome. Reverse transcription of about 0.45 to 1 ug RNA was carried out with random hexamers. TCRdb independently ran MiXCR on the immunoSEQ multiplex PCR reads; one entry per CDR3 protein. The sample holds hundreds of thousands of distinct CDR3 sequences; roughly 95% are singletons and the top ten take around 0.067%. The material sequenced was CD4+ T cells from PBMCs. The receptors come from a human donor with multiple sclerosis.

J is TRBJ1-1 and V is TRBV6-2 or TRBV6-3; 7 nucleotides align to TRBD1. The CDR3 has 13 amino acids. V lost 4 bases, J lost 9 bases, and 8 bases stayed unmatched. Per the germline V gene, CDR1 is MNHEY and CDR2 is SVGEGT. CDR3 in amino acids: CASSSIRGGKAFF. The DNA for the CDR3 is TGTGCCAGCAGTTCGATACGAGGGGGCAAAGCTTTCTTT.

The V and J genes are TRBV9 and TRBJ1-2; D ambiguous. Germline assignment: CDR1 SGDLS and CDR2 YYNGEE. The CDR3 runs to 14 residues. V lost 1 base, J lost 8 bases, and 15 bases lay in between. DNA for the CDR3: TGTGCCAGCAGCGTAATTGGGGTTACGTCGGGCTACACCTTC. This sequence encodes CASSVIGVTSGYTF.

This rearrangement joins TRBV29-1 to TRBJ1-4; D ambiguous. The V end was cut by 6 bases, the J end by 0 bases, with 8 bases between. The CDR3 is made up of 13 amino acids. The germline V gene encodes CDR1 SQVTM and CDR2 ANQGSEA. The CDR3 is CSVESSTNEKLFF. The CDR3 DNA reads as TGCAGCGTCGAATCATCAACTAATGAAAAACTGTTTTTT.